Listed here are 2 T cell receptor beta chains from one sample, sequenced in a study of T-cell memory formation after mild COVID-19. TCRdb processed the 5' RACE reads anew with MiXCR; each CDR3 protein has one entry. The sample contains about 350,000 distinct CDR3 sequences, roughly an eighth of which appear only once. The sequenced material came from PBMCs or a T cell subset sorted from them (not recorded which). All receptors come from a man between 18 and 35 years old who had mild COVID-19 (a few samples of this study predate the infection). Cell type and time point are not known.

The V call is TRBV4-1, the J call TRBJ1-5; D ambiguous. Germline V CDR1 and CDR2: MGHRA, YSYEKL. The CDR3 totals 14 residues. V dropped 3 bases and J dropped 5 bases, with 11 bases sitting between them. The CDR3 DNA sequence: TGCGCCAGCAGCCAGTACTTTGGCGATCAGCCCCAGCATTTT. This codes for CASSQYFGDQPQHF.

In its sample, this clonotype was seen a few times. The rearrangement joins TRBV18 to TRBJ1-5; D remains ambiguous. CDR3 size: 17 residues. Germline V lookup: CDR1 KGHSH, CDR2 LQKENI. The V and J ends lost 3 bases and 2 bases respectively, with 17 bases between them. The CDR3 DNA sequence: TGTGCCAGCTCACCCGGGGTTTCGAGGGTGGGCAATCAGCCCCAGCATTTT. Translating it yields CASSPGVSRVGNQPQHF.